The 23 T cell receptor beta chains given below trace back to one sample, sequenced in a study of blood T cell repertoires in COVID-19. The method was immunoSEQ multiplex PCR; TCRdb's version includes in-frame clones alone and lacks a portion of them. The sample includes approximately 170,000 clones, less than 90% of them seen just once. The specimen sequenced was peripheral blood. The receptor source for this set is a woman between 70 and 85 years old with acute or convalescent COVID-19.

A few counts support this clone. CDR3 amino acids: CASSQDRSGFYGYTF. The CDR3 bases are TGCGCCAGCAGCCAAGATCGATCAGGGTTCTATGGCTACACCTTC. The V and J genes are TRBV4-3 and TRBJ1-2; weak D call: TRBD1 (5 bases). Germline CDR1 is LGHNA and CDR2 is YSLEER. Between the trimmed V and J ends, which lost 0 bases and 4 bases, there was a span of 12 bases. The CDR3 loop spans 15 amino acids.

The chain uses TRBV19 and TRBJ1-4; no clear D. This CDR3 is 15 amino acids long. V was clipped by 3 bases and J by 6 bases, with 14 bases between them. From germline, CDR1 is LNHDA and CDR2 SQIVND (reference sequence). The CDR3 region has the DNA TGTGCCAGTAGTATCTCTGGTTACAATGATGAAAAACTGTTTTTT. Protein: CASSISGYNDEKLFF.

This chain joins TRBV7-9 and TRBJ2-1; 9 positions agree with TRBD2. In germline, CDR1 is SEHNR, CDR2 FQNEAQ (reference sequence). Losses at the gene ends were 5 bases for V and 15 bases for J; bases not matched to a gene: 8. The CDR3 length is 12 residues. CDR3 in amino acids: CASSPPGLALFF. The CDR3 nucleotides are TGTGCCAGCAGCCCGCCGGGACTAGCTCTGTTCTTC.

This chain uses TRBV12-2 with TRBJ2-7; the table's D call of TRBD1 was not tested on the DNA. TRBV12-2 is a documented pseudogene. CDR3 length equals 17 residues. The chain's CDR3 is CASRLPENRGPSYEQYF. The CDR3, as DNA: TGTGCAAGTCGCTTACCAGAAAACAGGGGGCCATCCTACGAGCAGTACTTC.

The rearrangement uses TRBV19 and TRBJ2-1, with 11 bases identical to TRBD2. Trimming took 6 bases from V and 1 from J; bases not matched to a gene: 2. The germline V gene encodes CDR1 LNHDA and CDR2 SQIVND (reference sequence). The CDR3 extends over 15 amino acids. For the CDR3, the DNA is TGTGCCAGTAGCCCTAGCGGGGGGTCCTACAATGAGCAGTTCTTC. Translation gives CASSPSGGSYNEQFF.

The rearrangement uses TRBV28 and TRBJ2-3; unclear D gene. This CDR3 comprises 13 residues. Trimming pared 5 bases from V and 0 bases from J, leaving 6 bases between. Germline lookup yields CDR1 MDHEN and CDR2 SYDVKM. CDR3 in amino acids: CASSTTSTDTQYF. DNA for the CDR3: TGTGCCAGCAGTACGACTAGCACAGATACGCAGTATTTT.

The chain has TRBV7-6 and TRBJ1-5; D gene ambiguous. The length of the CDR3 is 16 residues. V lost 2 bases and J lost 3, with 14 bases in between. Looked up from germline, CDR1 is SGHVS and CDR2 is FNYEAQ. CDR3 sequence (DNA): TGTGCCAGCAGCTTATTCTCAGGAGGGCCCAATCAGCCCCAGCATTTT. This translates into CASSLFSGGPNQPQHF.

The V and J genes are TRBV14 and TRBJ2-7, with 8 bases aligning to TRBD1. Germline V lookup: CDR1 SGHDN, CDR2 FVKESK. After removal of 4 bases from V and 2 bases from J, the junction contained 7 bases not matched to a gene. This CDR3 comprises 15 residues. CDR3 protein: CASSRAGTGTYEQYF. DNA of the CDR3: TGTGCCAGCAGCCGAGCCGGGACAGGTACCTACGAGCAGTACTTC. Full variable domain (outside the CDR3, taken from reference TRBV14 and TRBJ2-7): EAGVTQFPSHSVIEKGQTVTLRCDPISGHDNLYWYRRVMGKEIKFLLHFVKESKQDESGMPNNRFLAERTGGTYSTLKVQPAELEDSGVYFCASSRAGTGTYEQYFGPGTRLTVT.

V is TRBV29-1 and J is TRBJ2-1; 8 nucleotides agree with TRBD2. CDR1 is SQVTM, CDR2 ANQGSEA, per germline. This CDR3 has 15 amino acids. The junction had 6 bases not matched to a gene; V was cut back by 2 bases and J by 3 bases. In DNA, the CDR3 is TGCAGCGTTGAAATTATAGCGGGGTACTACAATGAGCAGTTCTTC. Its protein product is CSVEIIAGYYNEQFF.

The table lists this clone with a few counts. The CDR3 is CASTARRGDTQYF. CDR3 nucleotides: TGTGCCAGTACGGCGCGCAGGGGAGATACGCAGTATTTT. The chain recombines TRBV19 with TRBJ2-3; maybe TRBD1 (6 bases). This CDR3 comprises 13 residues. Germline CDR1 is LNHDA and CDR2 is SQIVND (reference sequence). The germline V and J ends were trimmed by 7 bases and 5 bases, with 13 bases remaining between them.

The J gene is TRBJ2-7, the V gene TRBV5-1; TRBD1 agrees at 11 bases. The CDR3 loop spans 19 amino acids. J was trimmed by 3 bases and V by 1 base; bases with no gene match: 15. Germline CDR1 reads SGHRS; CDR2 reads YFSETQ. The CDR3 bases are TGCGCCAGCAGCTTGATTTCGGGGCCAGGACAGGGGGCTGTCTACGAGCAGTACTTC. This gives the protein CASSLISGPGQGAVYEQYF.

The chain is built from TRBV25-1 and TRBJ1-4, with a weak D call TRBD1 (6 bases). The V end was cut by 3 bases, the J end by 3 bases, with 11 bases between. The CDR3 is 15 amino acids. Looked up from germline, CDR1 is MGHDK and CDR2 is SYGVNS. CDR3 DNA sequence: TGTGCCAGCAGTGACAGGGGAACGGCTAATGAAAAACTGTTTTTT. Amino acids: CASSDRGTANEKLFF.

V gene TRBV6-5 combines with J gene TRBJ2-2; D call uncertain. V dropped 8 bases and J dropped 1 base, with 11 bases sitting between them. This CDR3 contains 14 residues. Germline CDR1 MNHEY, CDR2 SVGAGI. The CDR3 spells CASLQDMNTGELFF. The DNA for the CDR3 is TGTGCCAGCCTCCAAGACATGAACACCGGGGAGCTGTTTTTT.

This clone was found many times. The chain employs TRBV12-3 or TRBV12-4 and TRBJ1-6, with D perhaps TRBD1 (6 bases). This CDR3 has 13 amino acids. V lost 2 bases and J lost 7, with 6 bases in between. CDR3 protein: CASSLQGNSPLHF. CDR3 bases: TGTGCCAGCAGTTTACAGGGGAATTCACCCCTCCACTTT.

The chain is built from TRBV11-2 and TRBJ2-7; D is unresolved. CDR1 is SGHAT and CDR2 is FQNNGV in the germline V gene. Trimming took 0 bases from V and 3 from J, leaving 9 bases between them. This CDR3 comprises 14 residues. CDR3: CASSLDQYVYEQYF. The CDR3 DNA reads as TGTGCCAGCAGCTTAGATCAGTACGTCTACGAGCAGTACTTC. The variable domain in full, with the rest retrieved from reference TRBV11-2 and TRBJ2-7, is EAGVAQSPRYKIIEKRQSVAFWCNPISGHATLYWYQQILGQGPKLLIQFQNNGVVDDSQLPKDRFSAERLKGVDSTLKIQPAKLEDSAVYLCASSLDQYVYEQYFGPGTRLTVT.

The chain joins TRBV19 to TRBJ1-5; 9 nucleotides align to TRBD1. The germline V gene encodes CDR1 LNHDA and CDR2 SQIVND (reference sequence). V shed 5 bases and J 7 bases; nucleotides not matched to a gene: 9. The CDR3 is 15 amino acids. CDR3: CASSSTGGSWQPQHF. For the CDR3, the DNA is TGTGCCAGTAGTTCAACAGGGGGCAGCTGGCAGCCCCAGCATTTT.

J is TRBJ2-5 and V is TRBV2; 10 nucleotides match TRBD1. This CDR3 spans 15 amino acids. The J segment lost 1 base and the V segment lost 5 bases, leaving 4 bases of the junction unmatched. The germline V gene encodes CDR1 SNHLY and CDR2 FYNNEI. The CDR3 DNA reads TGTGCCAGCAGTTCGACAGGGGGCTTCCAAGAGACCCAGTACTTC. It is translated as CASSSTGGFQETQYF.

The rearrangement joins TRBV6-2 or TRBV6-3 to TRBJ2-4, with TRBD2 matching 7 bases. CDR3 length: 14 amino acids. CDR1 MNHEY and CDR2 SVGEGT come from the germline V gene. The junction had 5 bases not matched to a gene; V was cut back by 5 bases and J by 4 bases. The DNA of the CDR3 is TGTGCCAGCAGTGGTAGCGGGCCGAAAAACATTCAGTACTTC. It encodes CASSGSGPKNIQYF.

The chain joins TRBV3-1 (or the pseudogene TRBV3-2) to TRBJ2-3; D unresolved. Trimming stripped 3 bases from V and 4 bases from J, with 5 bases between. Germline V gives CDR1 LGHDT, CDR2 YNNKEL (reference sequence). This CDR3 has 12 amino acids. The CDR3 here is CASSHRADTQYF. In DNA, the CDR3 is TGTGCCAGCAGCCACCGGGCAGATACGCAGTATTTT.

J is TRBJ2-1 and V is TRBV11-3; TRBD1 matches at 8 bases. The trim removed 1 base at V and 11 bases at J, leaving 4 bases unmatched. CDR1 and CDR2 (germline): SGHNT, YENEEA. The CDR3 length is 13 residues. The CDR3 sequence is CASSLGRDRQQFF. The CDR3, as DNA: TGTGCCAGCAGCTTAGGGCGGGACAGGCAGCAGTTCTTC.

The chain recombines TRBV5-4 with TRBJ1-2; 8 bases line up with TRBD1. The CDR3 is 17 residues long. V shed 0 bases and J 4 bases; nucleotides not matched to a gene: 11. Germline V gene lookup returns CDR1 SGHNT and CDR2 YYREEE (reference sequence). The CDR3 region is CASSLVRGQGAGYGYTF. The CDR3 nucleotides read TGTGCCAGCAGCTTGGTGCGTGGGCAGGGGGCCGGCTATGGCTACACCTTC.

This clone was seen a handful of times. The chain recombines TRBV28 with TRBJ2-1; 7 bases match TRBD1. Germline V gene lookup returns CDR1 MDHEN and CDR2 SYDVKM. CDR3 length equals 13 residues. V trimming: 6 bases; J trimming: 7 bases; junction bases outside the gene matches: 6. CDR3 amino acids: CASSLQGRNEQFF. Written as DNA, the CDR3 is TGTGCCAGCAGCTTACAGGGGAGAAATGAGCAGTTCTTC.

The chain employs TRBV19 and TRBJ2-2; D might be TRBD1 (6 bases). Germline V gives CDR1 LNHDA, CDR2 SQIVND (reference sequence). V was cut by 2 bases and J by 3 bases, with 10 bases left in between. The CDR3 spans 15 residues. The CDR3 protein is CASSIRRTDTGELFF. CDR3 DNA sequence: TGTGCCAGTAGTATAAGGCGGACAGACACCGGGGAGCTGTTTTTT.